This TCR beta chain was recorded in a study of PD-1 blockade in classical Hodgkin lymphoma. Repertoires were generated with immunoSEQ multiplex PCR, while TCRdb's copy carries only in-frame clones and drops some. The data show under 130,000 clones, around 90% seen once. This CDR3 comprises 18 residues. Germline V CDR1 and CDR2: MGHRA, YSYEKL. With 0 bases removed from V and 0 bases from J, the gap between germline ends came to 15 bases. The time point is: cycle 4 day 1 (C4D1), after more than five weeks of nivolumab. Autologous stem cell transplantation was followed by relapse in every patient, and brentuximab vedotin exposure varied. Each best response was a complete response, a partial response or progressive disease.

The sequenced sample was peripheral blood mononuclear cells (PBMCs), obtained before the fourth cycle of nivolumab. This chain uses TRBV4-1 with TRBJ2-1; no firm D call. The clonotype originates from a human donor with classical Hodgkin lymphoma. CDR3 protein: CASSQEAYGSYSYNEQFF. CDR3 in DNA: TGCGCCAGCAGCCAAGAAGCTTATGGTAGCTACTCCTACAATGAGCAGTTCTTC.